Below are 26 T cell receptor beta chains sequenced from a single sample in a study of spatial heterogeneity in lung cancer. TCRdb analysed the 5' RACE reads with MiXCR anew, one entry per CDR3 protein. Here the sample spans roughly 11,000 distinct CDR3 sequences, less than 4.5% being singletons. The sample's time point: sample taken at primary tumor resection. Sequencing of whole RNA from tumor, nontumor lung or frozen PBMC involved no sorting. Material: PBMCs, obtained at surgery. The source is a female donor with early-stage non-small cell lung cancer.

Remarks on this clonotype: This beta chain is an unintended read in a library built for alpha chains; its size means little. The chain recombines TRBV3-1 with TRBJ2-5; D remains unclear. Germline V CDR1 and CDR2: LGHDT, YNNKEL (reference sequence). This CDR3 spans 16 amino acids. The ends were cut back, 4 bases at V and 3 bases at J, with 18 bases in the middle. The CDR3 DNA reads TGTGCCAGCAGCCCTCGCCGGGCCCTATGGGAAGAGACCCAGTACTTC. This codes for CASSPRRALWEETQYF.

This clonotype was seen repeatedly, ten times or more. This beta chain is an off-target read within a library intended for alpha chains, so its frequency means little. This chain links TRBV12-3 or TRBV12-4 with TRBJ1-5, with D unresolved. This CDR3 has 13 amino acids. V was shortened by 6 bases and J by 0 bases, with 6 bases between the two germline ends. This CDR3 is CASSTSSNQPQHF. The CDR3 DNA sequence: TGTGCCAGCAGCACATCTAGCAATCAGCCCCAGCATTTT.

In its sample, this clonotype is medium-sized (0.01 to 0.1%). A library prepared for alpha chains yielded this beta chain as an off-target read; its size is of little meaning. The rearrangement joins TRBV14 to TRBJ2-7; D gene unclear. Trimming pared 0 bases from V and 0 bases from J, leaving 18 bases between. This CDR3 has 18 amino acids. Germline lookup yields CDR1 SGHDN and CDR2 FVKESK. CDR3 sequence: CASSQEWSSIPFSYEQYF. CDR3 sequence (DNA): TGTGCCAGCAGCCAAGAATGGTCAAGCATTCCTTTCTCCTACGAGCAGTACTTC.

This clonotype was seen at least ten times. This beta chain is a stray read from a library made for alpha chains; its abundance is not meaningful. V and J are TRBV5-4 and TRBJ2-6, with unresolved D. From germline, CDR1 is SGHNT and CDR2 YYREEE (reference sequence). This CDR3 spans 17 amino acids. The ends were cut back, 0 bases at V and 0 bases at J, with 10 bases in the middle. The DNA of the CDR3 is TGTGCCAGCAGCTTGGCCGCGTTCCGCTCTGGGGCCAACGTCCTGACTTTC. This codes for CASSLAAFRSGANVLTF.

This clonotype was counted many times. The library was prepared for alpha chains; this beta chain is a stray read, so its frequency means little. The chain employs TRBV6-5 and TRBJ2-1, with D possibly TRBD2 on 6 matching bases. Trimming took 10 bases from V and 3 from J, leaving 19 bases between them. This CDR3 spans 15 amino acids. CDR1 and CDR2 from the germline V gene are MNHEY and SVGAGI. CDR3 sequence (DNA): TGTGCCACCCCCAAACTAGCATCCTACTACAATGAGCAGTTCTTC. As protein: CATPKLASYYNEQFF.

This clonotype was observed at least ten times. This beta chain lies outside the target of a library built for alpha chains; its clone size means little. The chain has TRBV15 and TRBJ1-4; 10 bases map to TRBD1. The CDR3 length is 15 residues. Germline CDR1 and CDR2: LNHNV and YYDKDF (reference sequence). Trimming cost V 5 bases and J 10 bases; bases outside gene matches: 10. In nucleotides, the CDR3 is TGTGCCACCAGCGCCCGGGACAGGGGAGTCGCAAAACTGTTTTTT. It codes for CATSARDRGVAKLFF.

This clonotype was detected ten times or more. The library was designed around alpha chains, so this beta chain is a stray read whose abundance carries little weight. The gene calls are TRBV29-1 and TRBJ2-7; possibly TRBD1 or TRBD2 for D (5 bases each). Looked up from germline, CDR1 is SQVTM and CDR2 is ANQGSEA. The CDR3 loop spans 14 amino acids. Trimming pared 6 bases from V and 3 bases from J, leaving 18 bases between. The CDR3 sequence is CSVLSGRASYEQYF. The CDR3 nucleotides are TGCAGCGTACTTTCAGGGAGAGCTAGCTACGAGCAGTACTTC.

This clonotype showed up many times. Little can be read into the size of this beta chain, an off-target read in a library designed for alpha chains. The chain recombines TRBV28 with TRBJ2-1; 16 bases agree with TRBD2. Per germline, CDR1 MDHEN and CDR2 SYDVKM. V gave up 4 bases and J gave up 5 bases; unmatched junction bases: 11. The CDR3 covers 19 residues. CDR3 DNA sequence: TGTGCCAGCAGTTCCTCCGTCGGGACTAGCGGGAGGGCCAACAATGAGCAGTTCTTC. Protein product: CASSSSVGTSGRANNEQFF.

This clonotype was found many times. A library prepared for alpha chains yielded this beta chain as an off-target read; its size is of little meaning. The rearrangement links TRBV20-1 to TRBJ2-3; TRBD2 agrees at 13 bases. The V gene's germline CDR1 is DFQATT and CDR2 SNEGSKA (reference sequence). This CDR3 comprises 17 residues. Germline trimming cut 0 bases from V and 6 bases from J; bases unmatched to any gene: 9. DNA of the CDR3: TGCAGTGCTAGAGATTTTCAAACGGGACTAGCGGGGGATACGCAGTATTTT. Protein sequence: CSARDFQTGLAGDTQYF.

Ten or more counts support this clonotype. A library made for alpha chains picked up this beta chain off target, so its size means little. The V gene is TRBV6-1, the J gene TRBJ2-3; TRBD2 agrees at 8 bases. This CDR3 is built from 15 residues. The ends lost 6 bases at V and 2 bases at J; junction bases unmatched: 7. Germline lookup yields CDR1 MNHNS and CDR2 SASEGT. The CDR3 DNA sequence: TGTGCCAGCAGCGTTCCTAGCGGGCTCACAGATACGCAGTATTTT. Amino acids: CASSVPSGLTDTQYF.

This clonotype is judged medium-sized. Within a library made for alpha chains, this beta chain is off target, and its count is uninformative. The chain has TRBV6-2 or TRBV6-3 and TRBJ2-1; TRBD2 agrees at 13 bases. The CDR3 is 17 residues long. Germline CDR1 reads MNHEY; CDR2 reads SVGEGT. The trim removed 2 bases at V and 7 bases at J, leaving 8 bases unmatched. The CDR3 DNA reads TGTGCCAGCAGTTACGAACGACTAGCGGGAGGAGGTAATGAGCAGTTCTTC. The encoded protein is CASSYERLAGGGNEQFF.

This clonotype was observed many times. This beta chain represents an off-target read in a library built for alpha chains; its size is of limited meaning. The V and J genes are TRBV27 and TRBJ2-1, with 12 bases that match TRBD2. Per germline, CDR1 MNHEY and CDR2 SMNVEV (reference sequence). V lost 5 bases to trimming and J lost 9 bases; unmatched junction nucleotides: 8. This CDR3 is built from 15 residues. Here the CDR3 reads CASSPRLAGETEQFF. For the CDR3, the DNA is TGTGCCAGCAGTCCCCGACTAGCGGGAGAGACTGAGCAGTTCTTC.

Ten or more counts support this clonotype. The library was built for alpha chains, so this beta chain is an off-target read and its size means little. The chain carries TRBV11-2 and TRBJ2-7; D may match TRBD1 or TRBD2 (5 bases each). The CDR3 covers 14 residues. Looked up from germline, CDR1 is SGHAT and CDR2 is FQNNGV. V lost 3 bases, J lost 6 bases, and 15 bases lay in between. CDR3: CASSLERGPSEQYF. CDR3 DNA: TGTGCCAGCAGCTTGGAGAGGGGCCCTTCCGAGCAGTACTTC.

This clonotype was observed at least ten times. Since it is a stray read in a library aimed at alpha chains, this beta chain has a size that is not meaningful. The rearrangement uses TRBV5-1 and TRBJ2-3; no definite D call. There are 15 residues in the CDR3. V lost 1 base, J lost 0 bases, and 9 bases lay in between. The germline V gene encodes CDR1 SGHRS and CDR2 YFSETQ. The CDR3 bases are TGCGCCAGCAGCTTGTTGGCACGGAGCACAGATACGCAGTATTTT. Translation: CASSLLARSTDTQYF. The whole variable domain, remainder taken from reference TRBV5-1 and TRBJ2-3, is KAGVTQTPRYLIKTRGQQVTLSCSPISGHRSVSWYQQTPGQGLQFLFEYFSETQRNKGNFPGRFSGRQFSNSRSEMNVSTLELGDSALYLCASSLLARSTDTQYFGPGTRLTVL.

This clonotype was detected ten times or more. Being off target in a library aimed at alpha chains, this beta chain has a size of little meaning. The chain is built from TRBV20-1 and TRBJ2-5; D not certain. V lost 1 base and J lost 4, with 10 bases in between. Germline values: CDR1 DFQATT, CDR2 SNEGSKA (reference sequence). CDR3 length: 13 amino acids. The CDR3 nucleotides are TGCAGTGCTAGAGGGTCCCGCGGAGAGACCCAGTACTTC. Its protein product is CSARGSRGETQYF.

This clonotype is labeled as medium-sized. This beta chain is off target for a library built for alpha chains, so its abundance means little. V and J are TRBV7-4 and TRBJ2-7; D possibly corresponds to TRBD1 (6 bases). This CDR3 has 13 amino acids. Germline V lookup: CDR1 SGHVT, CDR2 SQSDAQ. V was trimmed by 5 bases and J by 2 bases, leaving 10 bases between them. CDR3 DNA sequence: TGTGCCAGCAGCGGGGACATGACCTACGAGCAGTACTTC. As protein: CASSGDMTYEQYF.

This clonotype was recorded at least ten times. The library was designed around alpha chains, so this beta chain is a stray read whose abundance carries little weight. The chain joins TRBV14 to TRBJ2-5; TRBD1 agrees at 8 bases. The V segment lost 3 bases and the J segment 0 bases; nucleotides outside the gene matches: 6. Germline CDR1 and CDR2: SGHDN and FVKESK. This CDR3 is built from 16 residues. For the CDR3, the DNA is TGTGCCAGCAGCCACCGCAGACAGGGGAACCAAGAGACCCAGTACTTC. This codes for CASSHRRQGNQETQYF.

This clonotype has ten or more counts. The library was prepared for alpha chains; this beta chain is a stray read, so its frequency means little. This chain links TRBV14 with TRBJ2-1; TRBD2 might be the D (6 bases). Looked up from germline, CDR1 is SGHDN and CDR2 is FVKESK. The CDR3 extends over 11 amino acids. The V and J ends lost 4 bases and 9 bases respectively, with 7 bases between them. In nucleotides, the CDR3 is TGTGCCAGCAGCCGTAGCGGTGAGCAGTTCTTC. Protein: CASSRSGEQFF.

This clonotype was recorded many times. Since the library was made to target alpha chains, this beta chain is a stray read and its abundance is not meaningful. The chain employs TRBV5-5 and TRBJ2-1; D perhaps matches TRBD2 (6 bases). Germline CDR1 is SGHKS and CDR2 is YYEKEE (reference sequence). The V gene lost 6 bases and the J gene lost 1 base, with 14 bases spanning the gap. This CDR3 spans 15 amino acids. The DNA of the CDR3 is TGTGCCAGCACCCGGGACTGGAATTCCTACAATGAGCAGTTCTTC. Its translation: CASTRDWNSYNEQFF.

Many counts were recorded for this clonotype. Because this beta chain is a stray read in a library intended to capture alpha chains, its abundance should not be given much weight. This chain links TRBV19 with TRBJ2-7; 9 bases map to TRBD1. In germline, CDR1 is LNHDA, CDR2 SQIVND (reference sequence). After removal of 1 base from V and 5 bases from J, the junction contained 3 bases not matched to a gene. The length of the CDR3 is 14 residues. In nucleotides, the CDR3 is TGTGCCAGTAGTATAGGGACAGGGGAGCACGAGCAGTACTTC. Protein: CASSIGTGEHEQYF.

In its sample, this clonotype was seen many times. In a library made to pick up alpha chains, this beta chain is a stray read with a size that means little. The chain has TRBV9 and TRBJ1-1, with D unclear. The germline V gene has CDR1 SGDLS and CDR2 YYNGEE. This CDR3 region has 15 residues. Trimming stripped 0 bases from V and 1 base from J, with 10 bases between. The DNA for the CDR3 is TGTGCCAGCAGCGTAGCTGCCGGGAGGAACACTGAAGCTTTCTTT. Its protein is CASSVAAGRNTEAFF.

The sample holds a few counts of this clonotype. As an off-target read in a library built for alpha chains, this beta chain has a frequency of little significance. V is TRBV30 and J is TRBJ2-5; TRBD1 is a possible D gene (5 bases). This CDR3 is 13 amino acids long. Germline values: CDR1 GTSNPN, CDR2 SVGIG (reference sequence). Trimming shortened V by 0 bases and J by 5 bases, and 10 bases separated the two germline ends. Written as DNA, the CDR3 is TGTGCCTGGAGTGTTAAAGGGGTTGAGACCCAGTACTTC. It specifies CAWSVKGVETQYF. Full variable domain (rest looked up from reference TRBV30 and TRBJ2-5): SQTIHQWPATLVQPVGSPLSLECTVEGTSNPNLYWYRQAAGRGLQLLFYSVGIGQISSEVPQNLSASRPQDRQFILSSKKLLLSDSGFYLCAWSVKGVETQYFGPGTRLLVL.

This clonotype showed up many times. Little can be read into the size of this beta chain, an off-target read in a library designed for alpha chains. This chain uses TRBV20-1 with TRBJ2-3, with 7 bases aligning to TRBD1. This CDR3 is 14 amino acids long. Germline lookup yields CDR1 DFQATT and CDR2 SNEGSKA (reference sequence). Trimming at V came to 3 bases and at J to 1 base, leaving 4 bases not matched to a gene. CDR3 sequence: CSASATGRTDTQYF. The CDR3 DNA reads as TGCAGTGCTAGTGCGACAGGGCGCACAGATACGCAGTATTTT.

This clonotype has ten or more counts. This beta chain is an unintended read in a library built for alpha chains; its size means little. The rearrangement links TRBV20-1 to TRBJ2-5, with a possible D match to TRBD2 (6 bases). The germline V gene encodes CDR1 DFQATT and CDR2 SNEGSKA (reference sequence). The CDR3 runs 14 residues. V lost 0 bases and J 5 bases, leaving 13 bases between the germline ends. The CDR3 DNA reads as TGCAGTGCTAGAGATGGAGGGCCCCGGGAGACCCAGTACTTC. It translates to CSARDGGPRETQYF.

This clonotype was observed many times. The library was built for alpha chains, so this beta chain is an off-target read and its size means little. This sequence joins TRBV20-1 and TRBJ1-1; the D gene is possibly TRBD1 (5 bases). Germline assignment: CDR1 DFQATT and CDR2 SNEGSKA (reference sequence). The CDR3 loop spans 14 amino acids. Trimming removed 3 bases from V and 3 bases from J, with 14 bases in between. The CDR3 DNA is TGCAGTGCTAGTAGAGGGGTTTACGACACTGAAGCTTTCTTT. This translates into CSASRGVYDTEAFF.

This clonotype has at least ten counts. This beta chain appears as a stray read in a library generated for alpha chains; its size is not informative. The rearrangement links TRBV7-8 to TRBJ2-6, with D uncertain. V was clipped by 7 bases and J by 0 bases, with 7 bases between them. Per the germline V gene, CDR1 is SGHVS and CDR2 is FQNEAQ. The length of the CDR3 is 14 residues. CDR3 sequence (DNA): TGTGCCAGCAACGATGTCTCTGGGGCCAACGTCCTGACTTTC. Its translation is CASNDVSGANVLTF.